Listed below are T cell receptor beta chains from one sample, sequenced in a study of T cell changes during pregnancy in multiple sclerosis. Sequencing was performed with immunoSEQ multiplex PCR; in TCRdb, only in-frame clones are kept and a portion is missing. The table records 75,000 to 80,000 clones, 75% to 90% of them present only once. The sequences come from peripheral blood, collected before pregnancy. The receptors were sampled from a female donor with multiple sclerosis, enrolled in a pregnancy study. The CDR3 runs from the conserved cysteine through the conserved F or W. Each record gives: J gene, clone size, V gene, D gene, CDR3 DNA, CDR3 protein. A D gene is named only where the DNA matches it firmly. Clone size is stated in some rows and not others, as once, few, many or a class when expanded.

J: TRBJ1-1; size: -; V: TRBV29-1; D: TRBD1; DNA: TGCAGCGTGGGGACAGGGTTGAACACTGAAGCTTTCTTT; CDR3: CSVGTGLNTEAFF
J: TRBJ1-2; size: -; V: TRBV28; D: -; DNA: TGTGCCAGCAGAGGCCGGTCCGCAGGCTCCAACTATGGCTACACCTTC; CDR3: CASRGRSAGSNYGYTF
J: TRBJ2-2; size: -; V: TRBV7-3; D: -; DNA: TGTGCCAGCAGCTTAACTACTAACACCGGGGAGCTGTTTTTT; CDR3: CASSLTTNTGELFF
J: TRBJ2-2; size: -; V: TRBV6-6; D: -; DNA: TGTGCCAGCAGCCCATCAGGGATGGGCACCGGGGAGCTGTTTTTT; CDR3: CASSPSGMGTGELFF
J: TRBJ1-1; size: few; V: TRBV9; D: -; DNA: TGTGCCAGCAGCGTAGGAAGAGACAAGAACACTGAAGCTTTCTTT; CDR3: CASSVGRDKNTEAFF
J: TRBJ2-7; size: -; V: TRBV5-1; D: -; DNA: TGCGCCAGCAGCCGGTTGGCAGGGGACTACGAGCAGTACTTC; CDR3: CASSRLAGDYEQYF
J: TRBJ2-1; size: -; V: TRBV4-3; D: -; DNA: TGCGCCAGCAGCCAAGACGCCCCGAGTTTTGCGGGGAATGGGAATGAGCAGTTCTTC; CDR3: CASSQDAPSFAGNGNEQFF
J: TRBJ1-2; size: -; V: TRBV19; D: TRBD1; DNA: TGTGCCAGTAGTGCCCGGGACAGTCTTTATGGCTACACCTTC; CDR3: CASSARDSLYGYTF
J: TRBJ1-4; size: -; V: TRBV5-1; D: -; DNA: TGCGCCAGCAGCTTGGGTAGCGAGAATGAAAAACTGTTTTTT; CDR3: CASSLGSENEKLFF
J: TRBJ1-2; size: -; V: TRBV5-1; D: TRBD1; DNA: TGCGCCAGCAGCCTGCTTGGGACAGGGGATGGCTACACCTTC; CDR3: CASSLLGTGDGYTF
J: TRBJ2-7; size: -; V: TRBV2; D: -; DNA: TGTGCCAGCAGGGTCGCCGGGGTTCGTATCGCTAGGCAGTACTTC; CDR3: CASRVAGVRIARQYF
J: TRBJ1-6; size: -; V: TRBV11-1; D: -; DNA: TGTGCCAGCAGCTTAGATCCGGGGTATTCACCCCTCCACTTT; CDR3: CASSLDPGYSPLHF
J: TRBJ1-6; size: -; V: TRBV28; D: -; DNA: TGTGCCAGCAGTTTAACGGGCGGGGGGGGACTGTATAATTCACCCCTCCACTTT; CDR3: CASSLTGGGGLYNSPLHF
J: TRBJ1-2; size: -; V: TRBV2; D: -; DNA: TGTGCCAGCAGTGAATATTGGAGCGTGTATGGCTACACCTTC; CDR3: CASSEYWSVYGYTF
J: TRBJ2-6; size: -; V: TRBV9; D: TRBD1; DNA: TGTGCCAGCAGGTCGGGGACAGGGCCCTCGTGGGCCAACGTCCTGACTTTC; CDR3: CASRSGTGPSWANVLTF
J: TRBJ2-7; size: -; V: TRBV9; D: TRBD1; DNA: TGTGCCAGCAGCCCCCTGACAGGGAGCTCCTACGAGCAGTACTTC; CDR3: CASSPLTGSSYEQYF
J: TRBJ1-6; size: once; V: TRBV13; D: -; DNA: TGTGCCAGCAGCTCACAAATGATAAATTCACCCCTCCACTTT; CDR3: CASSSQMINSPLHF
J: TRBJ1-2; size: -; V: TRBV18; D: TRBD1; DNA: TGTGCCAGCTCACGATCGGGACAGGGAGCTAATGGCTACACCTTC; CDR3: CASSRSGQGANGYTF
J: TRBJ2-1; size: few; V: TRBV12-5; D: -; DNA: TGTGCTAGTGGTCGCATCTCTGACGGGGGGCTCCCCTACAATGAGCAGTTCTTC; CDR3: CASGRISDGGLPYNEQFF
J: TRBJ2-5; size: -; V: TRBV19; D: -; DNA: TGTGCCAGTAGTATCGGCTCTGGGGGCCATTGGGAGACCCAGTACTTC; CDR3: CASSIGSGGHWETQYF
J: TRBJ1-5; size: -; V: TRBV23-1; D: TRBD1; DNA: TGCGCCAGCAGTCATTTCAGGACAGGGATGATGGAAGATTATAGCAATCAGCCCCAGCATTTT; CDR3: CASSHFRTGMMEDYSNQPQHF
J: TRBJ2-2; size: -; V: TRBV5-1; D: -; DNA: TGCGCCAGCAGCTTGGACGGGAGTGGAACCGGGGAGCTGTTTTTT; CDR3: CASSLDGSGTGELFF
J: TRBJ2-7; size: -; V: TRBV5-1; D: TRBD1; DNA: TGCGCCAGCAGCTTTACACATAGGACAGGGGGTGGCGAGCAGTACTTC; CDR3: CASSFTHRTGGGEQYF
J: TRBJ1-1; size: -; V: TRBV14; D: -; DNA: TGTGCCAGCAGCCAAGAGGGGGCCTACACTGAAGCTTTCTTT; CDR3: CASSQEGAYTEAFF
J: TRBJ2-7; size: -; V: TRBV11-2; D: -; DNA: TGTGCCAGCAGCTTAGAGTGGCGGTTCTCCTACGAGCAGTACTTC; CDR3: CASSLEWRFSYEQYF
J: TRBJ1-5; size: once; V: TRBV6-6; D: -; DNA: TGTGCCAGTCTTGACAGGAAATCCAATCAGCCCCAGCATTTT; CDR3: CASLDRKSNQPQHF
J: TRBJ2-1; size: once; V: TRBV10-3; D: -; DNA: TGTGCCATCAGTGTCGGTCGGGGGTATGAGCAGTTCTTC; CDR3: CAISVGRGYEQFF
J: TRBJ1-2; size: -; V: TRBV9; D: TRBD1; DNA: TGTGCCAGCAGTGGGACAGGGCTTAATGGCTACACCTTC; CDR3: CASSGTGLNGYTF
J: TRBJ2-2; size: -; V: TRBV7-8; D: TRBD2; DNA: TGTGCCAGCAGCTTATTTACGCGGGGGGGTGACGGGGAGCTGTTTTTT; CDR3: CASSLFTRGGDGELFF
J: TRBJ2-5; size: -; V: TRBV29-1; D: -; DNA: TGCAGCGTTAAAGCCAGGGTACTGGAGACCCAGTACTTC; CDR3: CSVKARVLETQYF
J: TRBJ1-5; size: -; V: TRBV19; D: -; DNA: TGTGCCAGTAGTATGTTTGAGGGATTGGGTAATCAGCCCCAGCATTTT; CDR3: CASSMFEGLGNQPQHF
J: TRBJ2-3; size: -; V: TRBV29-1; D: -; DNA: TGCAGCGTCGAGAGCCCCACCGAGGATTCAGATACGCAGTATTTT; CDR3: CSVESPTEDSDTQYF
J: TRBJ1-1; size: -; V: TRBV6-6; D: TRBD1; DNA: TGTGCCAGCAGGATTACAGGGGGCTTCACTGAAGCTTTCTTT; CDR3: CASRITGGFTEAFF
J: TRBJ1-2; size: -; V: TRBV5-4; D: -; DNA: TGTGCCAGCAGCTTGGGAGCAGCCCAGGTCTATGGCTACACCTTC; CDR3: CASSLGAAQVYGYTF
J: TRBJ2-1; size: -; V: TRBV6-5; D: TRBD2; DNA: TGTGCCAGCAGTTCCAGCGGGGGGCTGTTGAATGAGCAGTTCTTC; CDR3: CASSSSGGLLNEQFF
J: TRBJ1-5; size: -; V: TRBV4-1; D: -; DNA: TGCGCCAGCCGACAGAATAGCAATCAGCCCCAGCATTTT; CDR3: CASRQNSNQPQHF
J: TRBJ1-2; size: -; V: TRBV5-1; D: -; DNA: TGCGCCAGCAGAGCGGACTCCTGGAACTATGGCTACACCTTC; CDR3: CASRADSWNYGYTF
J: TRBJ1-2; size: -; V: TRBV4-1; D: -; DNA: TGCGCCAGCAGCCATCTCTGGGGGGTGGGTGATGGCTACACCTTC; CDR3: CASSHLWGVGDGYTF
J: TRBJ2-2; size: -; V: TRBV5-6; D: -; DNA: TGTTCCAAGCCCAGGGGCCCGAACACCGGGGAGCTGTTTTTT; CDR3: CSKPRGPNTGELFF
J: TRBJ2-3; size: -; V: TRBV12-5; D: -; DNA: TGTGCTAGTGGTTTGGTACAAGACGGGGAAGCGGACACAGATACGCAGTATTTT; CDR3: CASGLVQDGEADTDTQYF
J: TRBJ1-3; size: -; V: TRBV4-1; D: TRBD1; DNA: TGCGCCAGCAGCCCTATACCTGACAGGGCCATTGCTGGAAACACCATATATTTT; CDR3: CASSPIPDRAIAGNTIYF
J: TRBJ2-2; size: -; V: TRBV7-9; D: -; DNA: TGTGCCAGCAGCCCCCGCGCGAGGGCGGACACCGGGGAGCTGTTTTTT; CDR3: CASSPRARADTGELFF
J: TRBJ2-7; size: -; V: TRBV19; D: TRBD1; DNA: TGTGCCAGTAGTCCGACAGGGTGGGGCGAGCAGTACTTC; CDR3: CASSPTGWGEQYF
J: TRBJ2-5; size: -; V: TRBV5-1; D: -; DNA: TGCGCCAGCGCAGGTCAGGGGCTCCAAGAGACCCAGTACTTC; CDR3: CASAGQGLQETQYF
J: TRBJ2-7; size: -; V: TRBV5-1; D: -; DNA: TGCGCCAGCAGCCCCGACAGCTACGAGCAGTACTTC; CDR3: CASSPDSYEQYF
J: TRBJ1-1; size: -; V: TRBV19; D: TRBD1; DNA: TGTGCCAGTAGCCTCCGGGACAGGGGTCTACAAGCTTTCTTT; CDR3: CASSLRDRGLQAFF
J: TRBJ2-7; size: once; V: TRBV15; D: -; DNA: TGTGCCACCAGCAGAGAAACAGGAGGGTACGAGCAGTACTTC; CDR3: CATSRETGGYEQYF
J: TRBJ2-3; size: -; V: TRBV9; D: TRBD2; DNA: TGTGCCAGCCGGTCGGGGGGACGCACAGATACGCAGTATTTT; CDR3: CASRSGGRTDTQYF
J: TRBJ1-1; size: -; V: TRBV18; D: -; DNA: TGTGCCAGCTCACCACGGCTTTTCGGGGACACTGAAGCTTTCTTT; CDR3: CASSPRLFGDTEAFF
J: TRBJ2-2; size: -; V: TRBV5-1; D: -; DNA: TGCGCCAGCAGCTTGGGTCAAACCGGGGAGCTGTTTTTT; CDR3: CASSLGQTGELFF
J: TRBJ2-6; size: -; V: TRBV25-1; D: -; DNA: TGTGCCACCGGGGGGACACTGGGATCTGGGGCCAACGTCCTGACTTTC; CDR3: CATGGTLGSGANVLTF
J: TRBJ1-3; size: -; V: TRBV5-1; D: -; DNA: TGCGCCAGCAGCTTGTCGGGGTTCGCTGGAAACACCATATATTTT; CDR3: CASSLSGFAGNTIYF
J: TRBJ2-1; size: -; V: TRBV4-1; D: -; DNA: TGCGCCAGCAGCCCCCTATTAGCGGACAATGAGCAGTTCTTC; CDR3: CASSPLLADNEQFF
J: TRBJ1-2; size: -; V: TRBV6-6; D: -; DNA: TGTGCCAGCAGTTACTCTGGCTTCTCTGGCTACACCTTC; CDR3: CASSYSGFSGYTF
J: TRBJ1-1; size: -; V: TRBV18; D: -; DNA: TGTGCCAGCTCCCCGGGGTCAGACACTGAAGCTTTCTTT; CDR3: CASSPGSDTEAFF
J: TRBJ2-7; size: -; V: TRBV7-9; D: TRBD1; DNA: TGTGCCAGCAGCTCCGGACAGGGAACCTACGAGCAGTACTTC; CDR3: CASSSGQGTYEQYF
J: TRBJ2-3; size: once; V: TRBV5-1; D: TRBD2; DNA: TGCGCCAGCAGCCCGGGACTAGCGGGGGGTCTTGGTGCACATACGCAGTATTTT; CDR3: CASSPGLAGGLGAHTQYF